The present T cell receptor (beta chain) was sequenced within a study of shared clonotypes between healthy human individuals (TCRdb year 2020). For context, the study as a whole: A couple of women and a few men aged 18 to 49 years were included in the cohort. For each donor, three plates each were used for CD4 naive and CD4 memory, two plates were used for CD8 naive, and one plate was used for CD8 memory. To estimate repertoire size and how much clonotype sharing occurs between individuals, the study deeply sequenced the blood TCR repertoires of about 5 healthy adults. Libraries were prepared and TCR repertoires were sequenced by different laboratories using diverse techniques, in order to increase sequencing depth and limit assay-specific biases. Between about 0.8 and 9.5 billion PBMCs per donor were obtained by leukapheresis.

For the CD8 naive samples, CD45RO-negative cells were positively selected for CCR7, yielding a CD45RA+CCR7+ population from which TemRA cells were excluded. The donors were healthy, HIV-negative adults who had no recently reported acute infections or vaccinations. Every donor was a Caucasian adult living in Nashville, Tennessee, USA. Blood was collected by leukapheresis, and PBMCs were isolated by Ficoll-Histopaque density gradient centrifugation and then cryopreserved in liquid nitrogen vapor phase. Purity and quantity of every magnetically sorted T cell population were checked by analytical flow cytometry. Each sorted fraction had its genomic DNA isolated and then quantified by UV absorbance on a Nanodrop 2000c. Paper-wide results and their limitations: Pairwise subsampling indicated that sequencing depth was expected to affect the degree of clonotype sharing among donors. Compared with non-shared clonotypes, the clonotypes found in all four sorted-subset donors had higher generation probabilities. Sharing across several donors was observed for approximately 5% of naive CD4, 3% to 3.5% of naive CD8, about 2.5% of memory CD4, and roughly 0.4% of memory CD8 clonotypes. Naive subsets generally had larger estimated clonotype richness than memory subsets. Because the study included a small number of donors, the genetic and exposure-history diversity represented was limited. Incomplete sequencing was indicated by rarefaction of sorted-subset datasets, despite the large sequencing depth. Sampling was restricted to blood, and TCR repertoires in tissues likely differ from the TCR repertoires found in blood.

Note on this clone: Its antigen is unknown. Base quality data are lacking; no much larger clone is found one base away.

Using the deep immunoSEQ assay, TCR CDR3 regions were amplified from genomic DNA by multiplex PCR. For each cell subset, the extracted genomic DNA was distributed evenly across all wells of several immunoSEQ 96-well plates, and each plate served as one replicate. For sorted subsets, roughly 190 ng of genomic DNA, equivalent to around 29,000 T cell genomes, went into each replicate PCR. Purified libraries were measured with a Qubit 3.0 fluorometer, size-checked on a Bioanalyzer 2100, and measured again with the KAPA Library Quantification kit. Each immunoSEQ 96-well plate was sequenced on its own single-read 150-cycle Illumina NextSeq 550 flow cell. Per the authors' processing: The immunoSEQ output contained only junctional sequences without quality scores, so filtering could not match that applied to full-length reads. To assign V/J genes and CDR3, sequences were annotated using PyIR, a Python wrapper for IgBLAST v1.9, with IMGT germline references. Any read was removed if the V/J assignment was weak (E-value above 1e-6), the CDR3 was missing, or the read contained stop codons, out-of-frame junctions, or ambiguous translated residues. A V3J clonotype was defined by an identical inferred V gene, J gene, and CDR3 amino acid sequence. The percentage overlap between two repertoires was calculated by dividing the number of shared unique clonotypes by the size of the smaller repertoire. Repertoire richness was assessed with RTK rarefaction, the Chao1 estimator, and Recon v2.1 estimates of unobserved clonotypes. For all TCRbeta clonotypes obtained by the gDNA method from a few donors, generation probabilities were computed with OLGA. In TCRdb, the immuneACCESS table is reduced to in-frame sequences with V and J assigned. These tables do not hold every clone; where another copy was compared, an unresolved V gene accounts for under half, and the others remain unexplained. Clonal size and the V and J genes are those of that table, whereas D and trimming came from the DNA. This sample is represented by under 2,000,000 clones; about 94% of them were singletons. The top ten constitute around 1% of the sample.

V is cut back by 4 bases and J by 2 bases, with 2 bases in the junction unmatched. CDR1 and CDR2 are drawn from the germline V gene: ENHRY, SYGVKD. Inclusive of the bounding cysteine and phenylalanine, the CDR3 is 15 residues long. Of all the DNA, just the CDR3 is kept, 45 bases in frame from base 1. The chain is made from TRBV10-3 and TRBJ2-1, and 10 junction bases match TRBD1. This TCR derives from a man between 18 and 29 years old in good health. Sequencing was carried out using naive CD8+ T cells sorted from blood. Explained via the paper, the cell subset or site label denotes: CD45RA+CCR7+. The CDR3 protein: CAISGDRGPYNEQFF. The sequenced DNA: TGTGCCATCAGTGGGGACAGGGGACCCTACAATGAGCAGTTCTTC.